These 14 T cell receptor beta chains originate from one sample sequenced in a study of T cells after yellow fever vaccination. TCRdb re-called the 5' RACE reads with MiXCR, one entry per CDR3 protein. The repertoire holds 320,000 or so distinct CDR3 sequences, about 7.8% seen once, with approximately 15% in the top ten. Specimen: PBMCs, collected about 49 days after the first yellow fever vaccination. The source is a man younger than 35 who received the YFV17D yellow fever vaccine.

The J gene is TRBJ1-2, the V gene TRBV5-1; weak D call: TRBD1 (5 bases). This CDR3 has 12 residues. Trimming stripped 1 base from V and 6 bases from J, with 7 bases between. The germline V gene has CDR1 SGHRS and CDR2 YFSETQ. CDR3 DNA: TGCGCCAGCAGCTTGAAAGGGGATGGCTACACCTTC. It codes for CASSLKGDGYTF.

The CDR3 bases are TGTGCCAGCAGCTTAGTAGGGATCGGGGAGCTGTTTTTT. It is translated as CASSLVGIGELFF. The rearrangement joins TRBV11-2 to TRBJ2-2, with D unclear. Germline CDR1 is SGHAT and CDR2 is FQNNGV. This CDR3 region has 13 residues. V lost 1 base and J lost 7, with 7 bases in between.

This chain uses TRBV4-3 with TRBJ1-6; unclear D gene. The V end was cut by 4 bases, the J end by 11 bases, with 18 bases between. The CDR3 has 15 residues. CDR1 is LGHNA, CDR2 YSLEER, per germline. CDR3 sequence reads: CASSPASRAGAPLHF. DNA for the CDR3: TGCGCCAGCAGCCCCGCGAGTAGGGCCGGGGCACCCCTCCACTTT.

This clonotype showed up just once. The chain is built from TRBV25-1 and TRBJ1-1; possible D gene TRBD1, 6 bases. The CDR3 length is 12 residues. Germline V gene lookup returns CDR1 MGHDK and CDR2 SYGVNS. CDR3 nucleotide sequence: TGTGCAACAGCGACAGGGAACACTGAAGCTTTCTTT. This encodes CATATGNTEAFF.

This clonotype occurred a few times. The rearrangement uses TRBV11-2 and TRBJ2-5; a weak D match, TRBD1 (6 bases). The CDR3 has 14 amino acids. CDR1 and CDR2 from the germline V gene are SGHAT and FQNNGV. The V gene lost 1 base and the J gene lost 6 bases, with 12 bases spanning the gap. CDR3 nucleotides: TGTGCCAGCAGCTTAGTTCAGGGGTTACAGACCCAGTACTTC. Translating it yields CASSLVQGLQTQYF.

This clonotype was detected ten times or more. The chain recombines TRBV10-3 with TRBJ2-6; the D is unclear. Looked up from germline, CDR1 is ENHRY and CDR2 is SYGVKD. V gave up 8 bases and J gave up 3 bases, with 8 bases separating them. CDR3 length: 13 residues. CDR3 in amino acids: CAIEQVGANVLTF. The CDR3 nucleotides read TGTGCCATCGAGCAGGTTGGGGCCAACGTCCTGACTTTC.

This clonotype occurred a few times. The chain carries TRBV7-2 and TRBJ2-7; no reliable D call. Germline V gives CDR1 SGHTA, CDR2 FQGNSA. The CDR3 runs 13 residues. V shed 1 base and J shed 5 bases, with 9 bases lying between them. CDR3 nucleotides: TGTGCCAGCAGCTTAGGTCGTGGGGACGAGCAGTACGTC. As protein: CASSLGRGDEQYV.

There are a few counts of this clonotype. V gene TRBV4-2 combines with J gene TRBJ1-5; D possibly corresponds to TRBD1 (5 bases). The germline CDR1 and CDR2 sequences are LGHNA and YNFKEQ. The CDR3 has 16 amino acids. V lost 0 bases to trimming and J lost 1 base, with 10 bases between them. CDR3 sequence reads: CASSQEWGGSNQPQHF. CDR3 nucleotide sequence: TGTGCCAGCAGCCAAGAATGGGGGGGGAGCAATCAGCCCCAGCATTTT.

The chain links TRBV23-1 to TRBJ2-5; D uncertain. TRBV23-1 is an ORF; its function is uncertain. V dropped 6 bases and J dropped 1 base, with 6 bases sitting between them. The CDR3 consists of 12 residues. The CDR3 coding sequence is TGCGCCAGCAGGGAACCCCAAGAGACCCAGTACTTC. It is translated as CASREPQETQYF.

This clonotype has a count of ten or more. V and J are TRBV4-1 and TRBJ1-1; D is ambiguous. This CDR3 has 15 residues. V shed 11 bases and J shed 0 bases, with 19 bases lying between them. The germline V gene encodes CDR1 MGHRA and CDR2 YSYEKL. The CDR3 loop reads CAVRPADYMNTEAFF. CDR3 sequence (DNA): TGCGCCGTCCGCCCGGCAGACTATATGAACACTGAAGCTTTCTTT.

This clonotype occurred a few times. The chain carries TRBV12-3 or TRBV12-4 and TRBJ1-3; no definite D call. The length of the CDR3 is 11 residues. Deletions cut 3 bases from V and 7 bases from J, with 4 bases between. The CDR3 spells CASSFVNTIYF. The CDR3 region has the DNA TGTGCCAGCAGTTTCGTGAACACCATATATTTT.

In its sample, this clonotype was seen a few times. The CDR3 spells CASSDYWQGTPLHF. As DNA, the CDR3 is TGTGCCAGCAGCGACTATTGGCAGGGGACACCCCTCCACTTT. This chain links TRBV7-8 with TRBJ1-6; tentative D call: TRBD1 (6 bases). This CDR3 is 14 amino acids long. From germline, CDR1 is SGHVS and CDR2 FQNEAQ. V lost 5 bases and J lost 11, with 16 bases in between. Filled out from reference TRBV7-8 and TRBJ1-6, the complete variable domain reads GAGVSQSPRYKVAKRGQDVALRCDPISGHVSLFWYQQALGQGPEFLTYFQNEAQLDKSGLPSDRFFAERPEGSVSTLKIQRTQQEDSAVYLCASSDYWQGTPLHFGNGTRLTVT.

CDR3 DNA sequence: TGTGCCAGCAGCCAGGGCCGGGACTATAGCGAGCAGTACTTC. Its translation is CASSQGRDYSEQYF. V is TRBV4-2 and J is TRBJ2-7; 7 nucleotides line up with TRBD2. The CDR3 has 14 residues. Germline V lookup: CDR1 LGHNA, CDR2 YNFKEQ. The ends lost 3 bases at V and 6 bases at J; junction bases unmatched: 8.

This clonotype has only a few counts. The chain joins TRBV20-1 to TRBJ1-5; D not resolved. V was pared by 3 bases and J by 0 bases, with 6 bases between. The CDR3 covers 13 residues. Per germline, CDR1 DFQATT and CDR2 SNEGSKA (reference sequence). In DNA form, the CDR3 reads TGCAGTGCTAGTTGGGGTAGCAATCAGCCCCAGCATTTT. Translating it yields CSASWGSNQPQHF.